These 17 T cell receptor beta chains were sequenced from one sample in a study of T cell changes during pregnancy in multiple sclerosis (dated by TCRdb to about 2019). Libraries were prepared through the immunoSEQ multiplex PCR assay. In TCRdb, the immuneACCESS table is reduced to in-frame sequences with V and J assigned. These tables do not hold every clone; where another copy was compared, an unresolved V gene accounts for under half, and the others remain unexplained. The sample includes fewer than 60,000 clones, with around 94% observed a single time. More than 0.25% of the sample is taken by the ten largest. The specimen was CD4+ T cells from peripheral blood mononuclear cells, collected in the third trimester of pregnancy. The receptors were gathered from a female donor with multiple sclerosis, enrolled in a pregnancy study.

V is TRBV6-1 and J is TRBJ2-7; weak D call: TRBD1 (6 bases). The germline V and J ends were trimmed by 8 bases and 1 base, with 12 bases remaining between them. Germline V gene sequence: CDR1 MNHNS, CDR2 SASEGT. The length of the CDR3 is 13 residues. The CDR3 spells CASGVGASYEQYF. The DNA for the CDR3 is TGTGCCAGCGGTGTGGGGGCATCCTACGAGCAGTACTTC.

V gene TRBV28 combines with J gene TRBJ2-1; TRBD2 matches 8 bases. CDR1 MDHEN and CDR2 SYDVKM come from the germline V gene. The CDR3 contains 17 residues. Trimming took 3 bases from V and 1 from J; bases not matched to a gene: 8. CDR3 sequence reads: CASSFSFGGRSYNEQFF. In DNA, the CDR3 is TGTGCCAGCAGTTTTTCGTTTGGCGGGAGGTCCTACAATGAGCAGTTCTTC.

The rearrangement uses TRBV28 and TRBJ2-7; 9 bases agree with TRBD1. CDR3 length equals 15 residues. With 6 bases clipped from V and 2 bases from J, the junction kept 8 bases outside the gene matches. The germline V gene encodes CDR1 MDHEN and CDR2 SYDVKM. CDR3 sequence (DNA): TGTGCCAGCAGCCGCCCGGGACAGGGAACCTACGAGCAGTACTTC. Protein: CASSRPGQGTYEQYF.

The chain has TRBV10-3 and TRBJ2-5; D is perhaps TRBD2 (6 bases). This CDR3 is 15 amino acids long. Trimming cost V 5 bases and J 4 bases, with 17 bases left between them. Germline assignment: CDR1 ENHRY and CDR2 SYGVKD. The CDR3 protein is CAISTAGSQVETQYF. CDR3 bases: TGTGCCATCAGTACTGCCGGGAGCCAGGTAGAGACCCAGTACTTC.

The sample holds a few counts of this clone. The gene calls are TRBV9 and TRBJ2-2; TRBD2 aligns across 9 bases. The CDR3 contains 16 residues. CDR1 SGDLS and CDR2 YYNGEE come from the germline V gene. The V gene end was trimmed by 0 bases and the J gene end by 4 bases; junction bases not matched to a gene: 4. DNA for the CDR3: TGTGCCAGCAGCGTAGAATCTAGCGGGGTCACCGGGGAGCTGTTTTTT. This translates into CASSVESSGVTGELFF. Based on the CDR3 plus reference TRBV9 and TRBJ2-2, the full variable domain is DSGVTQTPKHLITATGQRVTLRCSPRSGDLSVYWYQQSLDQGLQFLIQYYNGEERAKGNILERFSAQQFPDLHSELNLSSLELGDSALYFCASSVESSGVTGELFFGEGSRLTVL.

V gene TRBV5-1 combines with J gene TRBJ2-5; D remains unclear. Germline loops: CDR1 SGHRS, CDR2 YFSETQ. This CDR3 spans 14 amino acids. V dropped 0 bases and J dropped 0 bases, with 6 bases sitting between them. CDR3 residues: CASSLVPYQETQYF. CDR3 DNA: TGCGCCAGCAGCTTGGTCCCGTACCAAGAGACCCAGTACTTC. Combining the CDR3 with reference TRBV5-1 and TRBJ2-5 gives the whole variable domain KAGVTQTPRYLIKTRGQQVTLSCSPISGHRSVSWYQQTPGQGLQFLFEYFSETQRNKGNFPGRFSGRQFSNSRSEMNVSTLELGDSALYLCASSLVPYQETQYFGPGTRLLVL.

This clone was seen once. The genes are TRBV9 and TRBJ2-7; D is uncertain. Germline V CDR1 and CDR2: SGDLS, YYNGEE. V lost 0 bases to trimming and J lost 3 bases, with 4 bases between them. The CDR3 extends over 12 amino acids. The CDR3 region is CASSVGDYEQYF. In DNA, the CDR3 is TGTGCCAGCAGCGTAGGCGACTACGAGCAGTACTTC.

This chain connects TRBV7-8 to TRBJ2-1, with D possibly being TRBD1 (7 bases). The CDR3 consists of 13 residues. The ends were cut back, 5 bases at V and 9 bases at J, with 14 bases in the middle. In germline, CDR1 is SGHVS, CDR2 FQNEAQ. The CDR3 DNA is TGTGCCAGCAGCCGGACAGGCGGGACTGAGCAGTTCTTC. It specifies CASSRTGGTEQFF.

The CDR3 DNA is TGTGCCAGCAGCCTCAGGGTACCCAACACCGGGGAGCTGTTTTTT. Translating it yields CASSLRVPNTGELFF. This chain connects TRBV6-6 to TRBJ2-2; TRBD1 is a possible D gene (5 bases). V was shortened by 6 bases and J by 2 bases, with 13 bases between the two germline ends. Germline V gives CDR1 MNHNY, CDR2 SVGAGI (reference sequence). CDR3 length equals 15 residues.

J is TRBJ1-2 and V is TRBV19; D not resolved. The CDR3 spans 15 residues. The germline gives CDR1 LNHDA, CDR2 SQIVND (reference sequence). Deletions cut 5 bases from V and 6 bases from J, with 19 bases between. In DNA, the CDR3 is TGTGCCAGTAGTGATGAATTTGGAGGTCTCCATGGCTACACCTTC. Its protein is CASSDEFGGLHGYTF. The whole variable domain, remainder taken from reference TRBV19 and TRBJ1-2, is DGGITQSPKYLFRKEGQNVTLSCEQNLNHDAMYWYRQDPGQGLRLIYYSQIVNDFQKGDIAEGYSVSREKKESFPLTVTSAQKNPTAFYLCASSDEFGGLHGYTFGSGTRLTVV.

This chain joins TRBV4-1 and TRBJ2-7; D might be TRBD2 (6 bases). The CDR3 loop spans 16 amino acids. Trimming shortened V by 1 base and J by 2 bases, and 15 bases separated the two germline ends. Germline V gives CDR1 MGHRA, CDR2 YSYEKL. CDR3 sequence reads: CASSQAPGRTTYEQYF. The CDR3 bases are TGCGCCAGCAGCCAAGCCCCCGGCAGGACTACCTACGAGCAGTACTTC.

The rearrangement joins TRBV4-3 to TRBJ2-1; D gene uncertain. The CDR3 is 14 residues long. The germline V gene encodes CDR1 LGHNA and CDR2 YSLEER. The germline V and J ends were trimmed by 4 bases and 2 bases, with 9 bases remaining between them. Written as DNA, the CDR3 is TGCGCCAGCAGCCCCTTTACAACCTACAATGAGCAGTTCTTC. It yields the protein CASSPFTTYNEQFF.

The chain recombines TRBV7-8 with TRBJ1-2; no clear D gene. CDR3 length equals 14 residues. CDR1 is SGHVS, CDR2 FQNEAQ, per germline. V lost 4 bases and J lost 4, with 13 bases in between. The CDR3 loop reads CASSYSVGAYGYTF. The CDR3 region has the DNA TGTGCCAGCAGCTATAGCGTTGGCGCCTATGGCTACACCTTC.

The chain uses TRBV10-3 and TRBJ2-5, with TRBD2 as a possible D gene (6 bases). CDR1 is ENHRY, CDR2 SYGVKD, per germline. With 4 bases removed from V and 2 bases from J, the gap between germline ends came to 11 bases. The CDR3 has 14 amino acids. CDR3 in DNA: TGTGCCATCAGTGCCGAAGGGACTCAAGAGACCCAGTACTTC. It translates to CAISAEGTQETQYF.

As for this clone: One junction end does not reproduce the germline sequence, and a read error may be involved. The chain links TRBV7-8 to TRBJ1-1; D might be TRBD1 (6 bases). The CDR3 consists of 14 residues. Germline CDR1 SGHVS, CDR2 FQNEAQ. This chain's CDR3 is CASSEGGANSEAFF. The CDR3 bases are TGTGCCAGCAGCGAGGGGGGGGCGAACTCTGAAGCTTTCTTT.

The CDR3 sequence: CASSLEQGAEAFF. The CDR3 bases are TGCGCCAGCAGCTTGGAACAGGGCGCTGAAGCTTTCTTT. V usage is TRBV5-1 and J usage is TRBJ1-1, with a tentative D call TRBD1 (6 bases). V was clipped by 0 bases and J by 6 bases, with 9 bases between them. This CDR3 is 13 amino acids long. In germline, CDR1 is SGHRS, CDR2 YFSETQ.

The chain links TRBV28 to TRBJ1-1; 7 bases map to TRBD1. Unmatched junction bases numbered 5, after V lost 2 bases and J lost 5 bases. The CDR3 is made up of 14 amino acids. The V gene's germline CDR1 is MDHEN and CDR2 SYDVKM. In DNA form, the CDR3 reads TGTGCCAGCAGTTTAAATAGGGGGCGAACTGAAGCTTTCTTT. It is translated as CASSLNRGRTEAFF.